Listed below are T cell receptor beta chains from one sample, sequenced in a study of response to subunit inactivated influenza vaccine. TCRdb used MiXCR to reprocess the RT-PCR reads, holding one entry per CDR3 protein. The table has under 200,000 distinct CDR3 sequences, roughly 10% seen once. Sample: CD8+ T cells sorted from PBMCs, taken about 24 months after vaccination. Receptor source: a man aged 50 to 75 who received an inactivated influenza vaccine. Each CDR3 is given without its conserved first and last residue. The order of the fields is J gene, clone size, D gene, V gene, CDR3 protein. D genes are given only for firm matches. Some rows have no size entry. The others give once, few or many, or a class for an expanded clone.

>TRBJ2-6|.|TRBD1|TRBV12-3/TRBV12-4
AFCPIPGQGYGANVLT
>TRBJ2-7|.|TRBD2|TRBV6-2/TRBV6-3
ASSYSMYPAGGDSYEQY
>TRBJ1-1|.|.|TRBV6-5
ASSSVARDLNTEAF
>TRBJ1-5|many|.|TRBV6-2/TRBV6-3
ASSYARDGQPQH
>TRBJ2-1|many|.|TRBV6-5
ASNPPEDEQF
>TRBJ2-6|.|.|TRBV15
ATLAVKGANVLT
>TRBJ2-7|.|TRBD2|TRBV9
ASSVAGGDSYEQY
>TRBJ1-2|.|TRBD1|TRBV6-1
ASRTWLSGGAYYGYT
>TRBJ2-1|few|TRBD2|TRBV27
ASSLMASGSLVGSYNEQF
>TRBJ2-7|few|.|TRBV5-1
ASSLEGWDEQY
>TRBJ2-3|few|TRBD1|TRBV5-5
ASSFEGTGGTDTQY
>TRBJ1-1|few|.|TRBV4-1
ASSGTTRGFRTRPRAF
>TRBJ1-5|.|.|TRBV5-1
ASSLTGYSNQPQH
>TRBJ2-5|.|TRBD2|TRBV12-3/TRBV12-4
ARGSTRGGAQDQY
>TRBJ2-1|.|.|TRBV30
AWSFGIYNEQF
>TRBJ1-2|many|.|TRBV12-3/TRBV12-4
ASSLGSANYGYT
>TRBJ1-1|.|TRBD1|TRBV9
ASSATPGQGPNTEAF
>TRBJ2-7|many|TRBD1|TRBV5-5
ASSLRTGAREQY
>TRBJ2-2|many|TRBD1|TRBV2
ASSEEQGQNTGELF
>TRBJ2-1|many|.|TRBV4-1
ASSQGNEQF
>TRBJ2-2|many|TRBD1|TRBV24-1
ATSDLPDRLDTGELF
>TRBJ1-4|.|.|TRBV6-6
ASRRSREEKLF
>TRBJ2-7|many|.|TRBV7-9
ASSSRTAYEQY
>TRBJ1-1|.|.|TRBV11-2
ASSYLAPNPGLKNTEAF
>TRBJ2-5|.|.|TRBV6-2/TRBV6-3
ASSRLKLPETQY
>TRBJ2-7|.|.|TRBV20-1
SARDRDLSYEQY
>TRBJ2-7|.|TRBD2|TRBV11-2
ASSFRGTSGEKSDFYEQY
>TRBJ2-6|many|.|TRBV25-1
ASSATGANVLT
>TRBJ2-3|many|.|TRBV6-5
ASSYAGTDTQY
>TRBJ2-7|few|.|TRBV7-9
ASSSGTRYEQY
>TRBJ2-1|many|TRBD2|TRBV6-2/TRBV6-3
ASSYSGNPYNEQF
>TRBJ2-7|.|TRBD1|TRBV4-1
ASSQAGTGSYEQY
>TRBJ2-4|many|.|TRBV10-3
AISGGEGQNIQY
>TRBJ2-3|few|.|TRBV13
ASSLSQDTQY
>TRBJ2-3|many|.|TRBV6-5
ASKISDTQY
>TRBJ2-1|few|.|TRBV28
ASSLLAEIIYNEQF
>TRBJ2-3|many|.|TRBV6-6
ASSYDTDTQY